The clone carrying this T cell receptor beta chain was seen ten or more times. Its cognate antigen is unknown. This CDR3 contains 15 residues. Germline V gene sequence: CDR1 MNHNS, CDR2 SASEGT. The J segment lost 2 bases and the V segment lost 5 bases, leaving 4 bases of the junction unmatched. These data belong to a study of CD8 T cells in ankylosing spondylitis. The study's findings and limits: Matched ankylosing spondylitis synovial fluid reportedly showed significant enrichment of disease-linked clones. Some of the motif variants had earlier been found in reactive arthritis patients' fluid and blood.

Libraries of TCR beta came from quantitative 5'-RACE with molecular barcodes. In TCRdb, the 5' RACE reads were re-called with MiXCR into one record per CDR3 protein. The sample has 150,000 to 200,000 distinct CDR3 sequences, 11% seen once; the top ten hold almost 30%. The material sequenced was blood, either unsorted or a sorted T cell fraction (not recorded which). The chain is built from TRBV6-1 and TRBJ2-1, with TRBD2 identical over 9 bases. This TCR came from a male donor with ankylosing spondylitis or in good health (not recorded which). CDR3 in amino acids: CASSPSSGAYNEQFF. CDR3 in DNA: TGTGCCAGCAGTCCCTCTAGCGGGGCCTACAATGAGCAGTTCTTC.